This T cell receptor beta chain was sequenced for a study of shared clonotypes between healthy human individuals. The overall study: CD4 naive and CD4 memory each took three plates per donor, while CD8 naive took two and CD8 memory one.

The sample holds a few counts of this clone. Over several immunoSEQ plates, each subset's genomic DNA was distributed in even portions. As handled by the study authors: Without quality scores, immunoSEQ junctional reads could not be filtered like full-length reads. The data were produced by immunoSEQ multiplex PCR, yet TCRdb's version contains in-frame clones alone and is incomplete. V and J calls and clone size are as listed in that table; D and trimming were resolved from the DNA. The table lists about 1 million clones, about 76% of them singletons, with about 1.5% in the top ten. Trimming pared 2 bases from V and 4 bases from J, leaving 9 bases between. Germline lookup yields CDR1 SGHKS and CDR2 YYEKEE (reference sequence). The CDR3 totals 13 residues.

The sequenced material came from memory CD4+ T cells sorted from blood. Subset defined: CD45RA-negative fraction. V gene TRBV5-5 combines with J gene TRBJ1-1; D uncertain. This receptor was obtained from a young man in good health. The DNA for the CDR3 is TGTGCCAGCAGCTTAGTCTTCGGCACTGAAGCTTTCTTT. It is translated as CASSLVFGTEAFF.